The rows below give T cell receptor beta chains drawn from one sample of a study of blood T cells in healthy people across ages. From the 5' RACE reads, TCRdb called clonotypes with MiXCR, one entry per CDR3 protein. The sample includes 1.5 million to 2 million distinct CDR3 sequences, 40% to 55% of them seen just once. The material sequenced was blood. These receptors were obtained from a woman in her thirties or forties in good health. Both conserved end residues are trimmed from each CDR3.

J: TRBJ1-5
V: TRBV12-3/TRBV12-4
CDR3: ASSLTGGPQH

J: TRBJ1-2
V: TRBV20-1
CDR3: SAQARTGQGYT

J: TRBJ2-6
V: TRBV5-5
CDR3: ASSWGAPGANVLT

J: TRBJ2-6
V: TRBV6-2/TRBV6-3
CDR3: ASSYGRGSGANVLT

J: TRBJ1-1
V: TRBV6-2/TRBV6-3
CDR3: ASRKTGGNTEAF

J: TRBJ2-1
V: TRBV20-1
CDR3: SARSGQYNEQF

J: TRBJ1-6
V: TRBV7-2
CDR3: ASSLPQGGNSPLH

J: TRBJ2-1
V: TRBV20-1
CDR3: SASPYSLLNEQF

J: TRBJ2-3
V: TRBV18
CDR3: ASSPLSRATDTQY

J: TRBJ1-4
V: TRBV4-1
CDR3: ASSQTPGSGLF

J: TRBJ2-2
V: TRBV4-3
CDR3: ASSQDRQTGELF

J: TRBJ2-3
V: TRBV12-3/TRBV12-4
CDR3: ASSLEASADTQY

J: TRBJ2-1
V: TRBV6-2/TRBV6-3
CDR3: ASSTSGGRFSEQF

J: TRBJ2-1
V: TRBV7-2
CDR3: ASSLGPRSYNEQF

J: TRBJ2-1
V: TRBV4-3
CDR3: ASSQDGTGEGGEQF

J: TRBJ2-7
V: TRBV13
CDR3: ASSPGTGFGNYEQY

J: TRBJ2-1
V: TRBV7-2
CDR3: ASSSSWTPYNEQF

J: NA
V: TRBV19
CDR3: ASSIFAGSDEQY

J: TRBJ2-5
V: TRBV20-1
CDR3: SASYLNRGLQETQY

J: TRBJ2-1
V: TRBV9
CDR3: ASSVIITGAAADEQF

J: TRBJ2-7
V: TRBV7-9
CDR3: ASSPPGQPPYEHY

J: TRBJ2-5
V: TRBV20-1
CDR3: SARDLQGGGETQY